What follows are 5 T cell receptor beta chains derived from one specimen sequenced in a study of OX40 agonist ivuxolimab in advanced cancers. Sequencing used immunoSEQ multiplex PCR; TCRdb keeps in-frame clones, though not all of them. The repertoire holds tens of thousands of clones, with about 90% as singletons. Sequencing was performed on CD4+ or CD8+ T cells sorted from blood, taken in a trial of the OX40 agonist ivuxolimab. The receptor set was obtained from an adult with an advanced solid tumor such as melanoma, head and neck, liver or kidney cancer.

The chain has TRBV30 and TRBJ1-4; D call uncertain. CDR1 GTSNPN and CDR2 SVGIG come from the germline V gene (reference sequence). CDR3 length equals 16 residues. Between the trimmed V and J ends, which lost 3 bases and 1 base, there was a span of 15 bases. The CDR3 bases are TGTGCCTGGAGAGGTAACCCCCGGCTAACTAATGAAAAACTGTTTTTT. Residues: CAWRGNPRLTNEKLFF.

This chain links TRBV5-4 with TRBJ1-2, with TRBD1 matching 9 bases. Germline loops: CDR1 SGHNT, CDR2 YYREEE (reference sequence). This CDR3 is 16 amino acids long. Trimming took 0 bases from V and 2 from J; bases not matched to a gene: 5. CDR3 region: CASSLVQGAGNYGYTF. The CDR3 nucleotides read TGTGCCAGCAGCTTGGTACAGGGGGCAGGGAACTATGGCTACACCTTC.

The chain is built from TRBV10-3 and TRBJ1-2; TRBD1 might be the D (5 bases). V dropped 10 bases and J dropped 0 bases, with 12 bases sitting between them. The CDR3 covers 13 residues. Germline loops: CDR1 ENHRY, CDR2 SYGVKD. The CDR3 reads CASWGRTNYGYTF. The CDR3 coding sequence is TGTGCCAGCTGGGGCAGAACTAACTATGGCTACACCTTC.

V and J are TRBV30 and TRBJ1-2; D is perhaps TRBD1 (6 bases). The CDR3 is made up of 12 amino acids. Germline CDR1 GTSNPN, CDR2 SVGIG (reference sequence). V dropped 8 bases and J dropped 7 bases, with 17 bases sitting between them. CDR3 loop: CAGTMTGLGYTF. CDR3 in DNA: TGTGCCGGAACTATGACAGGACTTGGCTACACCTTC. The full variable domain, its missing parts supplied by reference TRBV30 and TRBJ1-2, is SQTIHQWPATLVQPVGSPLSLECTVEGTSNPNLYWYRQAAGRGLQLLFYSVGIGQISSEVPQNLSASRPQDRQFILSSKKLLLSDSGFYLCAGTMTGLGYTFGSGTRLTVV.

The chain links TRBV29-1 to TRBJ1-2; TRBD1 is a possible D gene (6 bases). This CDR3 is 13 amino acids long. Per germline, CDR1 SQVTM and CDR2 ANQGSEA. V lost 2 bases, J lost 2 bases, and 9 bases lay in between. This CDR3 is CSVERGPNYGYTF. The CDR3 bases are TGCAGCGTTGAACGGGGGCCCAACTATGGCTACACCTTC.